Listed below are T cell receptor beta chains from one sample, sequenced in a study of cytomegalovirus exposure and HLA in healthy donors. Profiled with immunoSEQ multiplex PCR; TCRdb holds only in-frame clones, not every one. The sample includes 66,000 or so clones, 95% to 98% of them seen just once. Sequencing used PBMCs. The origin of the receptors is a woman younger than 35 in good health and CMV-seropositive. Both conserved end residues are part of each CDR3. The order of the fields is D gene, J gene, CDR3 length, clone size, V gene, CDR3 DNA, CDR3 protein. A D gene is named only where the DNA matches it firmly. Clone size, where shown, is once, few, many, or a class for clones that have expanded.

D: -; J: TRBJ2-2; length: 13; size: -; V: TRBV19; DNA: TGTGCCAGTGCCCCTACGCGAGAAGGGGAGCTGTTTTTT; CDR3: CASAPTREGELFF
D: TRBD1; J: TRBJ2-7; length: 13; size: -; V: TRBV29-1; DNA: TGCAGCGTCGCTGACAGGGCCTCCTACGAGCAGTACTTC; CDR3: CSVADRASYEQYF
D: -; J: TRBJ1-2; length: 15; size: -; V: TRBV28; DNA: TGTGCCAGCATCCACGACCCTAGGGCGGGCTATGGCTACACCTTC; CDR3: CASIHDPRAGYGYTF
D: -; J: TRBJ2-7; length: 16; size: -; V: TRBV6-5; DNA: TGTGCCAGCAGTTATCTCGGACAAGGGGGAGTTTGGGAGCAGTACTTC; CDR3: CASSYLGQGGVWEQYF
D: TRBD1; J: TRBJ2-2; length: 15; size: -; V: TRBV19; DNA: TGTGCCAGTACATTGACAGGGGGCGCCCCCGGGGAGCTGTTTTTT; CDR3: CASTLTGGAPGELFF
D: -; J: TRBJ1-1; length: 12; size: -; V: TRBV29-1; DNA: TGCAGCGTTGAACGGCAGACACCTGAAGCTTTCTTT; CDR3: CSVERQTPEAFF
D: TRBD1; J: TRBJ1-4; length: 15; size: -; V: TRBV7-9; DNA: TGTGCCAGCACGGCAGGGGGGAAATGGAATGAAAAACTGTTTTTT; CDR3: CASTAGGKWNEKLFF
D: -; J: TRBJ2-1; length: 14; size: -; V: TRBV2; DNA: TGTGCCAGCGCCGGACACCTCCTATACAATGAGCAGTTCTTC; CDR3: CASAGHLLYNEQFF
D: TRBD2; J: TRBJ2-5; length: 16; size: -; V: TRBV7-9; DNA: TGTGCCAGCAGCTTAGGACTAGCGGCTTCACAAGAGACCCAGTACTTC; CDR3: CASSLGLAASQETQYF
D: TRBD1; J: TRBJ1-2; length: 17; size: once; V: TRBV5-1; DNA: TGCGCCAGCAGCTCCACTTCGTTGGACAGGCCTTACTATGGCTACACCTTC; CDR3: CASSSTSLDRPYYGYTF
D: -; J: TRBJ2-7; length: 13; size: -; V: TRBV7-2; DNA: TGTGCCAGCAATGGGCTGCCAACCTACGAGCAGTACTTC; CDR3: CASNGLPTYEQYF
D: -; J: TRBJ2-7; length: 15; size: -; V: TRBV7-6; DNA: TGTGCCAGCAGCTTATCGGCGGGGCCCATGGGGGAGCAGTACTTC; CDR3: CASSLSAGPMGEQYF
D: TRBD2; J: TRBJ2-7; length: 13; size: -; V: TRBV7-3; DNA: TGTGCCAGCAGTCGGACTAGCAGCTACGAGCAGTACTTC; CDR3: CASSRTSSYEQYF
D: TRBD1; J: TRBJ1-1; length: 16; size: -; V: TRBV19; DNA: TGTGCCAGTAGTCCCTCCCTCAGGGGGCGTCGGACTGAAGCTTTCTTT; CDR3: CASSPSLRGRRTEAFF
D: TRBD1; J: TRBJ1-1; length: 12; size: -; V: TRBV5-4; DNA: TGTGCCAGCAGCTTGAGTGACAGGGGAGCTTTCTTT; CDR3: CASSLSDRGAFF
D: TRBD2; J: TRBJ2-1; length: 16; size: -; V: TRBV11-2; DNA: TGTGCCAGCAGCTTAGTAAGCGGGAGGGCCGACAATGAGCAGTTCTTC; CDR3: CASSLVSGRADNEQFF
D: -; J: TRBJ2-7; length: 14; size: -; V: TRBV7-9; DNA: TGTGCCAGCAGTTCGGAGACTGAGGCCTACGAGCAGTACTTC; CDR3: CASSSETEAYEQYF
D: -; J: TRBJ2-5; length: 13; size: once; V: TRBV19; DNA: TGTGCCAGTAGTATTATAACTTGGGAGACCCAGTACTTC; CDR3: CASSIITWETQYF
D: -; J: TRBJ1-5; length: 15; size: -; V: TRBV11-2; DNA: TGTGCCAGCAGCTATCAGGGGATTAGCAATCAGCCCCAGCATTTT; CDR3: CASSYQGISNQPQHF
D: TRBD2; J: TRBJ2-3; length: 18; size: -; V: TRBV28; DNA: TGTGCCAGCAGCCCAACTAGCGGCCTCGTGCCTAGCACAGATACGCAGTATTTT; CDR3: CASSPTSGLVPSTDTQYF
D: TRBD1; J: TRBJ2-1; length: 15; size: -; V: TRBV11-1; DNA: TGTGCCAGCAGCTCAAGACAGGGGGCATCTAATGAGCAGTTCTTC; CDR3: CASSSRQGASNEQFF
D: -; J: TRBJ2-3; length: 14; size: -; V: TRBV6-1; DNA: TGTGCCAGCGCCGCTACCCGAAGCACAGATACGCAGTATTTT; CDR3: CASAATRSTDTQYF
D: -; J: TRBJ2-3; length: 14; size: -; V: TRBV7-3; DNA: TGTGCCAGCAGTGACTCCGGGGGTGGAGATACGCAGTATTTT; CDR3: CASSDSGGGDTQYF
D: TRBD1; J: TRBJ2-2; length: 12; size: -; V: TRBV9; DNA: TGTGCCAGCAGCATTCGACAGGGTGGGCTGTTTTTT; CDR3: CASSIRQGGLFF
D: TRBD2; J: TRBJ2-1; length: 14; size: -; V: TRBV27; DNA: TGTGCCAGCAGCACAGCGGGAGGGGGGAATGAGCAGTTCTTC; CDR3: CASSTAGGGNEQFF
D: -; J: TRBJ2-7; length: 13; size: -; V: TRBV28; DNA: TGTGCCAGCAGTATCACACATTCCTACGAGCAGTACTTC; CDR3: CASSITHSYEQYF